The 5 T cell receptor beta chains listed next were all sequenced from one sample in a study of cytomegalovirus exposure and HLA in healthy donors. Some clones are missing from TCRdb's copy, which holds only in-frame ones; the method was immunoSEQ multiplex PCR. The sample has tens of thousands of clones, approximately 84% seen once. Source material: PBMCs. These receptors originate from a young woman in good health and CMV-seropositive.

The rearrangement joins TRBV6-1 to TRBJ1-1, with D maybe TRBD1 (6 bases). The CDR3 consists of 13 residues. V lost 3 bases, J lost 6 bases, and 11 bases lay in between. Germline V gives CDR1 MNHNS, CDR2 SASEGT. CDR3 DNA sequence: TGTGCCAGCAGTGACAGGGGTCGGGCTGAAGCTTTCTTT. This translates into CASSDRGRAEAFF.

This chain links TRBV19 with TRBJ1-3; D may be TRBD1 (6 bases). With 4 bases removed from V and 4 bases from J, the gap between germline ends came to 17 bases. CDR1 LNHDA and CDR2 SQIVND come from the germline V gene (reference sequence). The CDR3 sequence is 16 residues long. CDR3 loop: CASSTTGTLGGNTIYF. The CDR3 nucleotides are TGTGCCAGTAGTACTACCGGGACACTAGGAGGAAACACCATATATTTT.

The gene calls are TRBV2 and TRBJ2-1; 8 bases agree with TRBD2. The V gene end was trimmed by 6 bases and the J gene end by 4 bases; junction bases not matched to a gene: 5. The CDR3 is made up of 14 amino acids. The germline CDR1 and CDR2 sequences are SNHLY and FYNNEI. CDR3 in amino acids: CASRTAGEYNEQFF. CDR3 in DNA: TGTGCCAGCAGAACAGCGGGGGAATACAATGAGCAGTTCTTC. The entire variable domain, with the rest obtained from reference TRBV2 and TRBJ2-1, is as follows: EPEVTQTPSHQVTQMGQEVILRCVPISNHLYFYWYRQILGQKVEFLVSFYNNEISEKSEIFDDQFSVERPDGSNFTLKIRSTKLEDSAMYFCASRTAGEYNEQFFGPGTRLTVL.

The rearrangement joins TRBV7-2 to TRBJ2-5; 8 nucleotides line up with TRBD2. The junction had 11 bases not matched to a gene; V was cut back by 3 bases and J by 5 bases. Germline CDR1 SGHTA, CDR2 FQGNSA. This CDR3 is 16 amino acids long. The CDR3, as DNA: TGTGCCAGCAGCTTGGGCCCCCGGACTAGCAAGGAGACCCAGTACTTC. As protein: CASSLGPRTSKETQYF.

The chain carries TRBV28 and TRBJ2-3; 11 bases are a match to TRBD2. CDR3 size: 12 residues. Germline V CDR1 and CDR2: MDHEN, SYDVKM. With V trimmed by 11 bases and J by 6 bases, 4 bases remained unmatched. In nucleotides, the CDR3 is TGTGCCCTAGCGGGGGGTAGGGATACGCAGTATTTT. Amino acid sequence: CALAGGRDTQYF.